Each of the 21 T cell receptor beta chains below was sequenced from the same sample in a study of CD8 T cells in ankylosing spondylitis. MiXCR, applied by TCRdb to the 5' RACE reads, yields one record per CDR3 protein. The profile shows 150,000 or so distinct CDR3 sequences, roughly 34% of them singletons. The sequenced material came from synovial fluid, either unsorted or a sorted T cell fraction (not recorded which). The receptors were gathered from a male donor with ankylosing spondylitis.

This clonotype was recorded many times. The CDR3: CASSLTGVGDNEQFF. DNA of the CDR3: TGTGCCAGCAGCTTAACGGGAGTAGGGGACAATGAGCAGTTCTTC. The V call is TRBV7-6, the J call TRBJ2-1; possibly TRBD2 for D (6 bases). CDR3 length: 15 residues. Germline V gives CDR1 SGHVS, CDR2 FNYEAQ. V dropped 2 bases and J dropped 5 bases, with 13 bases sitting between them.

The rearrangement links TRBV10-3 to TRBJ2-5; D is ambiguous. CDR1 and CDR2 from the germline V gene are ENHRY and SYGVKD. V lost 10 bases and J 1 base, leaving 7 bases between the germline ends. CDR3 size: 11 residues. CDR3 region: CATAFQETQYF. CDR3 bases: TGTGCCACCGCTTTCCAAGAGACCCAGTACTTC.

There are a few counts of this clonotype. V gene TRBV29-1 combines with J gene TRBJ2-3; 7 bases line up with TRBD1. This CDR3 comprises 16 residues. J lost 4 bases, V lost 7 bases, and 17 bases had no gene match. Germline assignment: CDR1 SQVTM and CDR2 ANQGSEA. CDR3 DNA sequence: TGCAGCGCCCTGGGGCGGCGACAGGGTGTCTCAGATACGCAGTATTTT. Its translation is CSALGRRQGVSDTQYF.

The chain recombines TRBV7-2 with TRBJ2-1; D possibly corresponds to TRBD1 (5 bases). Deletions cut 4 bases from V and 6 bases from J, with 10 bases between. The CDR3 has 13 amino acids. Per the germline V gene, CDR1 is SGHTA and CDR2 is FQGNSA. The CDR3 loop reads CASSSRQTNEQFF. The CDR3 DNA is TGTGCCAGCAGCTCGAGACAGACCAATGAGCAGTTCTTC.

This clonotype was seen more than once but under ten times. The chain carries TRBV3-1 and TRBJ1-1; D remains ambiguous. CDR1 is LGHDT, CDR2 YNNKEL, per germline (reference sequence). Between the trimmed V and J ends, which lost 0 bases and 1 base, there was a span of 12 bases. The CDR3 sequence is 16 residues long. The CDR3 loop is CASSQELGRPNTEAFF. The DNA of the CDR3 is TGTGCCAGCAGCCAAGAGTTAGGGCGGCCGAACACTGAAGCTTTCTTT.

The CDR3 here is CASTSSSYNEQFF. The DNA for the CDR3 is TGTGCCAGCACCTCGTCCTCCTACAATGAGCAGTTCTTC. The V call is TRBV9, the J call TRBJ2-1; unclear D gene. Germline-derived CDR1 and CDR2 are SGDLS and YYNGEE. This CDR3 spans 13 amino acids. Trimming pared 6 bases from V and 0 bases from J, leaving 7 bases between.

The chain couples TRBV6-2 or TRBV6-3 to TRBJ1-3, with TRBD1 matching 7 bases. The CDR3 sequence is 17 residues long. Germline V gene lookup returns CDR1 MNHEY and CDR2 SVGEGT. With V trimmed by 6 bases and J by 0 bases, 11 bases remained unmatched. CDR3 loop: CASSRPPGQSSGNTIYF. CDR3 DNA sequence: TGTGCCAGCAGCCGCCCCCCGGGACAGAGCTCTGGAAACACCATATATTTT.

The chain joins TRBV20-1 to TRBJ2-1; 7 bases align to TRBD2. CDR3 size: 16 residues. Germline CDR1 reads DFQATT; CDR2 reads SNEGSKA (reference sequence). Trimming cost V 1 base and J 2 bases; bases outside gene matches: 8. Here the CDR3 DNA reads TGCAGTGCTAGAGGATGGGGCCTAGCGGCCTACAATGAGCAGTTCTTC. It is translated as CSARGWGLAAYNEQFF.

This clonotype came up once. The V call is TRBV10-3, the J call TRBJ2-5; perhaps TRBD1 as D (6 bases). The CDR3 has 13 amino acids. Germline values: CDR1 ENHRY, CDR2 SYGVKD. The germline V and J ends were trimmed by 10 bases and 2 bases, with 14 bases remaining between them. CDR3 DNA: TGTGCCAATTCCGGGACAAAACAAGAGACCCAGTACTTC. Translation: CANSGTKQETQYF.

The gene calls are TRBV5-1 and TRBJ2-7; the match to TRBD1 covers 7 bases. Trimming removed 4 bases from V and 3 bases from J; junction bases left unmatched: 16. CDR1 and CDR2 (germline): SGHRS, YFSETQ. CDR3 size: 17 residues. CDR3 nucleotides: TGCGCCAGCAGCCATAATCCCGGGACAGTGGGGATCTACGAGCAGTACTTC. It codes for CASSHNPGTVGIYEQYF.

This clonotype was seen only a few times. This chain links TRBV24-1 with TRBJ2-2, with D possibly being TRBD1 or TRBD2 (5 bases each). V lost 4 bases, J lost 4 bases, and 12 bases lay in between. CDR3 size: 15 residues. In germline, CDR1 is KGHDR, CDR2 SFDVKD. The CDR3 DNA reads TGTGCCACCAGTGACCCTACCGGGACCACCGGGGAGCTGTTTTTT. It specifies CATSDPTGTTGELFF.

This clonotype came up a few times. This chain uses TRBV7-2 with TRBJ1-5; 7 bases fit TRBD1. CDR1 and CDR2 from the germline V gene are SGHTA and FQGNSA. V was pared by 2 bases and J by 4 bases, with 5 bases of the junction left unmatched. The CDR3 is 15 amino acids. The DNA of the CDR3 is TGTGCCAGCAGCTTACAGGGGGTCAAAAATCAGCCCCAGCATTTT. It encodes CASSLQGVKNQPQHF.

This clonotype has at least ten counts. The chain couples TRBV2 to TRBJ1-5; TRBD1 matches 8 bases. Germline V gene sequence: CDR1 SNHLY, CDR2 FYNNEI. V shed 6 bases and J 3 bases; nucleotides not matched to a gene: 4. The CDR3 loop spans 14 amino acids. The CDR3 coding sequence is TGTGCCAGCAGCCCGGGACAGGACAATCAGCCCCAGCATTTT. This encodes CASSPGQDNQPQHF. Full variable domain (missing parts from reference TRBV2 and TRBJ1-5): EPEVTQTPSHQVTQMGQEVILRCVPISNHLYFYWYRQILGQKVEFLVSFYNNEISEKSEIFDDQFSVERPDGSNFTLKIRSTKLEDSAMYFCASSPGQDNQPQHFGDGTRLSIL.

The rearrangement uses TRBV7-3 and TRBJ2-1; D may correspond to TRBD1 or TRBD2 (6 bases each). Germline CDR1 is SGHTA and CDR2 is FQGTGA. Trimming removed 5 bases at V and 4 bases at J, with 15 bases between. This CDR3 is 15 amino acids long. In nucleotides, the CDR3 is TGTGCCAGCAGCCAACAGGGTCGGGAGTACAATGAGCAGTTCTTC. This translates into CASSQQGREYNEQFF.

This chain joins TRBV9 and TRBJ2-2; D not certain. The length of the CDR3 is 14 residues. The germline gives CDR1 SGDLS, CDR2 YYNGEE. Trimming took off 2 bases at V and 4 bases at J, with 9 bases between the two ends. CDR3 nucleotides: TGTGCCAGCAGCGTTCTAGGTTCCACCGGGGAGCTGTTTTTT. This gives the protein CASSVLGSTGELFF.

The V call is TRBV7-2, the J call TRBJ1-5, with D uncertain. Germline-derived CDR1 and CDR2 are SGHTA and FQGNSA. V was pared by 1 base and J by 6 bases, with 13 bases between. The CDR3 contains 15 residues. The CDR3 loop is CASSLVAEGSQPQHF. The CDR3 nucleotides are TGTGCCAGCAGCTTAGTGGCAGAAGGGAGTCAGCCCCAGCATTTT. Full variable domain (remainder filled in from reference TRBV7-2 and TRBJ1-5): GAGVSQSPSNKVTEKGKDVELRCDPISGHTALYWYRQSLGQGLEFLIYFQGNSAPDKSGLPSDRFSAERTGGSVSTLTIQRTQQEDSAVYLCASSLVAEGSQPQHFGDGTRLSIL.

This clonotype was counted only a few times. The chain couples TRBV6-1 to TRBJ2-1, with D perhaps matching TRBD2 (6 bases). Germline V gene sequence: CDR1 MNHNS, CDR2 SASEGT. The V and J ends lost 6 bases and 8 bases respectively, with 20 bases between them. The CDR3 runs 15 residues. CDR3 sequence (DNA): TGTGCCAGCAGCCTGGAGGGAGCCCCCTTCGATGAGCAGTTCTTC. Translating gives CASSLEGAPFDEQFF.

This clonotype was found many times. In DNA, the CDR3 is TGTGCCAGCAGGATGGGGGACGGGAACTATGGCTACACCTTC. It translates to CASRMGDGNYGYTF. The genes are TRBV7-2 and TRBJ1-2; maybe TRBD1 (5 bases). V lost 6 bases, J lost 2 bases, and 13 bases lay in between. The CDR3 has 14 amino acids. Germline CDR1 and CDR2: SGHTA and FQGNSA.

This CDR3 reads CSAGTGNNSPLHF. For the CDR3, the DNA is TGCAGTGCTGGGACAGGCAATAATTCACCCCTCCACTTT. The rearrangement links TRBV20-1 to TRBJ1-6, with 8 bases lining up with TRBD1. The CDR3 is made up of 13 amino acids. The germline V gene has CDR1 DFQATT and CDR2 SNEGSKA (reference sequence). V was clipped by 5 bases and J by 5 bases; unmatched bases: 2.

This clonotype was seen only once. The V gene is TRBV12-3 or TRBV12-4, the J gene TRBJ1-2, with 9 bases matching TRBD1. V was clipped by 3 bases and J by 8 bases; unmatched bases: 7. The CDR3 has 14 residues. The CDR3 region is CASSFDRGNGGYTF. The CDR3 DNA is TGTGCCAGCAGTTTTGACAGGGGGAACGGGGGCTACACCTTC.

The sample holds a few counts of this clonotype. The V call is TRBV2, the J call TRBJ2-1; the match to TRBD2 covers 9 bases. The ends lost 6 bases at V and 2 bases at J; junction bases unmatched: 2. The CDR3 loop spans 14 amino acids. CDR1 is SNHLY and CDR2 is FYNNEI in the germline V gene. The CDR3 DNA sequence: TGTGCCAGCAGGCGGGGGGGAACCTACAATGAGCAGTTCTTC. It yields the protein CASRRGGTYNEQFF.